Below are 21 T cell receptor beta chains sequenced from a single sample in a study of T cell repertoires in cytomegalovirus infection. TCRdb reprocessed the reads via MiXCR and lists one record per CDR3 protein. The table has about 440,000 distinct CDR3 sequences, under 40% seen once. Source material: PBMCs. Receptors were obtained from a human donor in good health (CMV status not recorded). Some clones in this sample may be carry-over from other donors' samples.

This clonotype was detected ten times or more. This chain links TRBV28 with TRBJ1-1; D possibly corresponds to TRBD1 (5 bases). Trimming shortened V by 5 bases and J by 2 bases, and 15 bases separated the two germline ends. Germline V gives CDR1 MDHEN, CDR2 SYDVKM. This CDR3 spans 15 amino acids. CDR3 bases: TGTGCCAGCAGTACCTTCAGACAGTCTAACACTGAAGCTTTCTTT. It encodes CASSTFRQSNTEAFF. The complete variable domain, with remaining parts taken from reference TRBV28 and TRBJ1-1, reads DVKVTQSSRYLVKRTGEKVFLECVQDMDHENMFWYRQDPGLGLRLIYFSYDVKMKEKGDIPEGYSVSREKKERFSLILESASTNQTSMYLCASSTFRQSNTEAFFGQGTRLTVV.

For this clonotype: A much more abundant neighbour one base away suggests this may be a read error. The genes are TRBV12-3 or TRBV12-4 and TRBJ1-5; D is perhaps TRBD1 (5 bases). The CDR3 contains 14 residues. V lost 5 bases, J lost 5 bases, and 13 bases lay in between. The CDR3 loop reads CASSLTASHQPQHF. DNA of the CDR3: TGTGCCAGCAGTCTGACAGCAAGCCATCAGCCCCAGCATTTT.

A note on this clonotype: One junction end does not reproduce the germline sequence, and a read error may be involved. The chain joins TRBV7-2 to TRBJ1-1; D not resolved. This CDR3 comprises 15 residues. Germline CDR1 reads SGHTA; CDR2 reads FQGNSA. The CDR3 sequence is CDSSPSREANTEAFF. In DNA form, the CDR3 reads TGTGACAGCAGCCCATCGAGGGAAGCGAACACTGAAGCTTTCTTT.

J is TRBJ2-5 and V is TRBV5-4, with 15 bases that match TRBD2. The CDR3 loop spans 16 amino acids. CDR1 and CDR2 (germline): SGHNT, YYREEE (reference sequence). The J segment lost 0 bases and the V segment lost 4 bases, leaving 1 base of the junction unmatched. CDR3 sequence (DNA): TGTGCCAGCAGCCGGACTAGCGGGGGGGACCAAGAGACCCAGTACTTC. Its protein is CASSRTSGGDQETQYF. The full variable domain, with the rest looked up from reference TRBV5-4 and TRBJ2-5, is ETGVTQSPTHLIKTRGQQVTLRCSSQSGHNTVSWYQQALGQGPQFIFQYYREEENGRGNFPPRFSGLQFPNYSSELNVNALELDDSALYLCASSRTSGGDQETQYFGPGTRLLVL.

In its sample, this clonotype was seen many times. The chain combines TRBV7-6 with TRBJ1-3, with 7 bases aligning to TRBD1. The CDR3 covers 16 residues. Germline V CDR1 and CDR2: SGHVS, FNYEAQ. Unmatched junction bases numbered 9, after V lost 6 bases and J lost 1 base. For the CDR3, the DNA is TGTGCCAGCAGAAGGGACAGCCTAGATTCTGGAAACACCATATATTTT. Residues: CASRRDSLDSGNTIYF.

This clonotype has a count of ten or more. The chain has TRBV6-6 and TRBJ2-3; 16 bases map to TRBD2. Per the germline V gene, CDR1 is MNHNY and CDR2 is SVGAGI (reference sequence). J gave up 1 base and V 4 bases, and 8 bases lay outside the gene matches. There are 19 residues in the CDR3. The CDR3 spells CASSFPGLAGGLRTDTQYF. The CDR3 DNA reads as TGTGCCAGCAGTTTCCCGGGACTAGCGGGGGGGTTGCGCACAGATACGCAGTATTTT.

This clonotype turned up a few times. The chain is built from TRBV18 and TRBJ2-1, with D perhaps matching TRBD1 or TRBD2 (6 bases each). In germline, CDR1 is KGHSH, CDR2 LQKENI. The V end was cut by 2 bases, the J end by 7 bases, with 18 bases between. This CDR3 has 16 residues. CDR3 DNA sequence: TGTGCCAGCTCACCAAGAACGGGGGCCATGTTAAATGAGCAGTTCTTC. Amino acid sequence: CASSPRTGAMLNEQFF.

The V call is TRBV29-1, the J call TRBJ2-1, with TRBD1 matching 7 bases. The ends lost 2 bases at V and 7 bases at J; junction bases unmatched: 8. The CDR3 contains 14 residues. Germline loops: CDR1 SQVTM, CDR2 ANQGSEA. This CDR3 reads CSVERTGSANEQFF. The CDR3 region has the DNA TGCAGCGTTGAACGGACAGGTTCCGCTAATGAGCAGTTCTTC.

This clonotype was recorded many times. CDR3 in amino acids: CASSSRGLSLTDTQYF. The CDR3 DNA follows: TGTGCCAGCAGCTCCAGGGGTTTAAGCCTCACAGATACGCAGTATTTT. The J gene is TRBJ2-3, the V gene TRBV7-2; possibly TRBD1 for D (6 bases). The V end lost 4 bases, the J end lost 2 bases, and 16 bases lay between the germline ends. Germline V gene lookup returns CDR1 SGHTA and CDR2 FQGNSA. This CDR3 has 16 amino acids.

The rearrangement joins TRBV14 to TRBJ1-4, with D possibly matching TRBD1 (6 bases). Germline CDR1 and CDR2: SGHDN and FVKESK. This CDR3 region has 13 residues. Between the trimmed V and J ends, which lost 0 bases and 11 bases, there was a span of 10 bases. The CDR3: CASSQDLRGKLFF. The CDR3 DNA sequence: TGTGCCAGCAGCCAAGACCTGAGGGGGAAACTGTTTTTT.

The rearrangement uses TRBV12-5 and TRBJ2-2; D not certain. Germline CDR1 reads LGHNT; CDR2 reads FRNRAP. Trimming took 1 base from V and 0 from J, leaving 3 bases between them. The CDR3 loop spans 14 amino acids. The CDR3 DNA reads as TGTGCTAGTGGTTTGGCCTCGAACACCGGGGAGCTGTTTTTT. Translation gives CASGLASNTGELFF.

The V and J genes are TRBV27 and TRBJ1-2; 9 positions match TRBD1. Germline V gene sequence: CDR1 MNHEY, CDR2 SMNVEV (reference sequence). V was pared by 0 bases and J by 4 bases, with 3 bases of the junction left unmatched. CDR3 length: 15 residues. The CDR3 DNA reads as TGTGCCAGCAGTTTATCCCCGGGACAGGGCTATGGCTACACCTTC. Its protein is CASSLSPGQGYGYTF.

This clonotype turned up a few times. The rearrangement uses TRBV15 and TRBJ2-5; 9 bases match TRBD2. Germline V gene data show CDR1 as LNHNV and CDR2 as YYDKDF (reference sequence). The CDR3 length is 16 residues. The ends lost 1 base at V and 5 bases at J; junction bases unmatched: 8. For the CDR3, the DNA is TGTGCCACCAGCAGAGCGAGGAGCGGGGGGATGGAGACCCAGTACTTC. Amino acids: CATSRARSGGMETQYF.

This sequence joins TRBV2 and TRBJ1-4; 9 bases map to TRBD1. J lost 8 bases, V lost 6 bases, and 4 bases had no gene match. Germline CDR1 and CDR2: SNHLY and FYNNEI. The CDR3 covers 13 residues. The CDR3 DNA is TGTGCCAGCAGGGACGGGACAGGGGAAAAACTGTTTTTT. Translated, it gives CASRDGTGEKLFF.

In DNA form, the CDR3 reads TGTGCCAGCAGATTCGGAGGGCTGAACACTGAAGCTTTCTTT. Its translation: CASRFGGLNTEAFF. The chain combines TRBV5-6 with TRBJ1-1; no definite D call. Germline V gene lookup returns CDR1 SGHDT and CDR2 YYEEEE. V was cut by 5 bases and J by 0 bases, with 11 bases left in between. The CDR3 covers 14 residues.

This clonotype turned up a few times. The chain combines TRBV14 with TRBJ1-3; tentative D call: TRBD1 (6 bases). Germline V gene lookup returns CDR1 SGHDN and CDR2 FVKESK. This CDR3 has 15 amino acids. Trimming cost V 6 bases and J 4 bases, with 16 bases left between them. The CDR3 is CASSVTGIYGNTIYF. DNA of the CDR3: TGTGCCAGCAGTGTTACAGGGATTTACGGAAACACCATATATTTT.

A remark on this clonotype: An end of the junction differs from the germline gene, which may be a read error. The CDR3 DNA reads TGTGCCAGTAGTATTTGGGGGATTGGAGGCTCCACCTTC. Encoded protein: CASSIWGIGGSTF. The chain links TRBV19 to TRBJ1-2, with TRBD1 as a possible D gene (5 bases). Germline V gives CDR1 LNHDA, CDR2 SQIVND (reference sequence). This CDR3 comprises 13 residues. Drawing the rest from reference TRBV19 and TRBJ1-2, the complete variable domain is DGGITQSPKYLFRKEGQNVTLSCEQNLNHDAMYWYRQDPGQGLRLIYYSQIVNDFQKGDIAEGYSVSREKKESFPLTVTSAQKNPTAFYLCASSIWGIGGSTFGSGTRLTVV.

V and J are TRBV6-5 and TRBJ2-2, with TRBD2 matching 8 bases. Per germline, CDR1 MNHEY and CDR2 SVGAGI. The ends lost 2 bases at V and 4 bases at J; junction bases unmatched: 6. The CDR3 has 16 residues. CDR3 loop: CASSYGAGGITGELFF. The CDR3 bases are TGTGCCAGCAGTTACGGGGCGGGGGGTATCACCGGGGAGCTGTTTTTT.

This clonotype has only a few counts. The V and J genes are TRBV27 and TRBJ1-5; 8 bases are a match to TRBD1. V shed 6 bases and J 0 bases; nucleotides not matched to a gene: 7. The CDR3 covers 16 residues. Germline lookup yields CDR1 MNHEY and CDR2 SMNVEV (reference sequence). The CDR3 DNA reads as TGTGCCAGCAGATCCGGACAGGGATATAGCAATCAGCCCCAGCATTTT. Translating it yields CASRSGQGYSNQPQHF.

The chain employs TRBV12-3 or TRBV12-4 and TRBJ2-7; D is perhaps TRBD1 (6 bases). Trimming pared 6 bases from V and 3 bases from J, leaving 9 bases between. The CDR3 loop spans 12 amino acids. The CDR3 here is CASRGTYYEQYF. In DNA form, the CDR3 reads TGTGCCAGCAGGGGGACATACTACGAGCAGTACTTC.

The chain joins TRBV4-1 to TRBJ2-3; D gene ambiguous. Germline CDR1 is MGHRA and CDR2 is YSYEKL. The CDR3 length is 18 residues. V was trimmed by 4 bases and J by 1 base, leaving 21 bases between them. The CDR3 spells CASSLYGWPYPGTDTQYF. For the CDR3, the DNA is TGCGCCAGCAGCCTATACGGGTGGCCCTACCCAGGCACAGATACGCAGTATTTT.